This T cell receptor (beta chain) was found in a study of PD-1 blockade in classical Hodgkin lymphoma. Notes on the study in general: In newly diagnosed patients, baseline TCR diversity was reportedly below that of healthy donors. Partial responders and progressors had significantly lower baseline TCR diversity. CD4+ TCR diversity, unlike CD8+, climbed significantly by C4D1.

Each of the patients experienced relapse following autologous stem cell transplantation, and their brentuximab vedotin exposure differed. Investigators obtained CD8+ T cells from thawed PBMCs by magnetic negative selection. The CDR3 is 15 residues long. This table comes from immunoSEQ multiplex PCR, and its TCRdb copy is limited to in-frame clones, with some not included. Of 12,000 or so clones in the sample, 84% were seen once. In the case of this clone: Its antigen is unidentified.

Specimen: CD8+ T cells from blood, collected at baseline. This receptor was obtained from a human donor with classical Hodgkin lymphoma. J is TRBJ2-7 and V is TRBV21-1; the table's D call of TRBD2 was not tested on the DNA. TRBV21-1 is reported as a pseudogene. The DNA of the CDR3 is TGTGCCAGCAAGACCAGCGGGAGCTCAGCCTACGAGCAGTACTTC. Amino acids: CASKTSGSSAYEQYF.